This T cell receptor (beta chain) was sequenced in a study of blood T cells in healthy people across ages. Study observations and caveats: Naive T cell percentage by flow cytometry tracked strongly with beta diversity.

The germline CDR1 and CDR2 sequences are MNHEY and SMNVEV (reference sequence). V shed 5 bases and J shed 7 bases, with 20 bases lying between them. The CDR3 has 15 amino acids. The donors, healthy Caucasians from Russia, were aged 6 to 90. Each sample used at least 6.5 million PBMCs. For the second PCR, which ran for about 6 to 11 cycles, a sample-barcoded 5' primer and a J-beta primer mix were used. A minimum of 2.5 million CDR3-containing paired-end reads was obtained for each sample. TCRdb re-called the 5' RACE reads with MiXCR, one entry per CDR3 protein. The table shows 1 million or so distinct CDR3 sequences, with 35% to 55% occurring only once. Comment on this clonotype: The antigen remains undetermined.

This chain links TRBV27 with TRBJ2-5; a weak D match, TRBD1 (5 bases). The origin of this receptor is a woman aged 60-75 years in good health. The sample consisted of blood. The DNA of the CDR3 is TGTGCCAGCAGTCCCCAGGGTGGGGCGCGCGTGACCCAGTACTTC. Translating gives CASSPQGGARVTQYF.